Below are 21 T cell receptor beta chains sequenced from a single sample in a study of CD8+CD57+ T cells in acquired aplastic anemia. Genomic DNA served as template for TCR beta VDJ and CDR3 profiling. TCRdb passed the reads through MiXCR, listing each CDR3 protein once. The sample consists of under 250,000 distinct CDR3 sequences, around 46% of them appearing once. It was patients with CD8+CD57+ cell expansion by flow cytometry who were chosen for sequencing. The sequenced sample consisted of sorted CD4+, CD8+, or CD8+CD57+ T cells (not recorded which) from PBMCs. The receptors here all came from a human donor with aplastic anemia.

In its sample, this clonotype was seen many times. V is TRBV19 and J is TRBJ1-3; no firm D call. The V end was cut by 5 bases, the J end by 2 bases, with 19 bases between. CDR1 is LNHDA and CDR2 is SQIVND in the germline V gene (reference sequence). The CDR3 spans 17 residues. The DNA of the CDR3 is TGTGCCAGTAGTCCCGCGGTTGGGAAGAGCCCTGGAAACACCATATATTTT. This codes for CASSPAVGKSPGNTIYF.

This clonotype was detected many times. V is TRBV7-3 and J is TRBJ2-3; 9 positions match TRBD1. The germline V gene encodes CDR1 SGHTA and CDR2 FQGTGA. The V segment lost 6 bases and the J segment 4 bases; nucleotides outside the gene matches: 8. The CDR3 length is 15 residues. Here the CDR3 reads CASRPADRGPDTQYF. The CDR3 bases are TGTGCCAGCAGGCCGGCGGACAGGGGTCCAGATACGCAGTATTTT.

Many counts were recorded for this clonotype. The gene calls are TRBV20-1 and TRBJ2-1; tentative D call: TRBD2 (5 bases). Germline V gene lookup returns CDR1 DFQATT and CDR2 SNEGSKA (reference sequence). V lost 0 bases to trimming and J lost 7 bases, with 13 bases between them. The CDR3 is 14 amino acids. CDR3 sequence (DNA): TGCAGTGCTAGAGATATCCGGGATTGGAATGAGCAGTTCTTC. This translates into CSARDIRDWNEQFF.

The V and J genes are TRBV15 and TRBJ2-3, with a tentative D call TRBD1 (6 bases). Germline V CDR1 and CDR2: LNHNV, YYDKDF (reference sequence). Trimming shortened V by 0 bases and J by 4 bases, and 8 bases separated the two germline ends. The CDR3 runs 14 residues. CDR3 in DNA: TGTGCCACCAGCAGAGACAGGGGACCAGATACGCAGTATTTT. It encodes CATSRDRGPDTQYF.

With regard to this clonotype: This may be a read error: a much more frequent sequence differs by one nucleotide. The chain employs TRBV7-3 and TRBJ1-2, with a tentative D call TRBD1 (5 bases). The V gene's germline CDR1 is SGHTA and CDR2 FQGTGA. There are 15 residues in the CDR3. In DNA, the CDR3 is TGCGCCAGCAGCCGATCGGGGGGATCTAACTATGGCTACACCTTC. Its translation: CASSRSGGSNYGYTF.

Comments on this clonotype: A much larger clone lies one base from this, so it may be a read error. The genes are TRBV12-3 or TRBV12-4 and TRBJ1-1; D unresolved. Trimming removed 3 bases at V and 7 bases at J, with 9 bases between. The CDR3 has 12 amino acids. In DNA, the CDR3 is TGTGCCAGCAGTTTCGGGGAAAGTGAAGCTTTCTTT. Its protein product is CASSFGESEAFF.

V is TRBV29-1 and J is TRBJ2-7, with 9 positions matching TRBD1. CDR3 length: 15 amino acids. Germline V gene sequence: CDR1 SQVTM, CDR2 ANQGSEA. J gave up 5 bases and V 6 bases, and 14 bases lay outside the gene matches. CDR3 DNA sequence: TGCAGCGTCCTTGTCGGAGACAGGGGGTTCCACGAGCAGTACTTC. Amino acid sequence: CSVLVGDRGFHEQYF.

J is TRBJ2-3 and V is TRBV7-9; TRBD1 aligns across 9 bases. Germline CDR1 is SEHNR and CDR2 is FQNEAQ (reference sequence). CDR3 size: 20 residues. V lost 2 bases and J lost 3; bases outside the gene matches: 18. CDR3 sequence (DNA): TGTGCCAGCAGCTTATTGGGAGGGACACTCCGGGACAGGGAAACAGATACGCAGTATTTT. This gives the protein CASSLLGGTLRDRETDTQYF.

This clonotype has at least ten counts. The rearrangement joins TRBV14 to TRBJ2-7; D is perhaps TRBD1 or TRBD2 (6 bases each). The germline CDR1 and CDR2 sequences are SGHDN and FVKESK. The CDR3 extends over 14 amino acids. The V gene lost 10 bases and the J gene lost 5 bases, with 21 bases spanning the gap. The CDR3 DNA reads TGTGCCACCGCGGTAGGGGGGCTGGTGGACGAGCAGTACTTC. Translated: CATAVGGLVDEQYF.

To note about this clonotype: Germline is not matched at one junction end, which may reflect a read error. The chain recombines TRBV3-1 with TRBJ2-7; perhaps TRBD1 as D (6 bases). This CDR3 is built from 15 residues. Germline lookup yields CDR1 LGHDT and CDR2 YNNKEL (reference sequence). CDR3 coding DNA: TGTGCCGGCAGCCAAGGGCTGGGGGCCGCCTACGAGCAGTACTTC. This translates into CAGSQGLGAAYEQYF.

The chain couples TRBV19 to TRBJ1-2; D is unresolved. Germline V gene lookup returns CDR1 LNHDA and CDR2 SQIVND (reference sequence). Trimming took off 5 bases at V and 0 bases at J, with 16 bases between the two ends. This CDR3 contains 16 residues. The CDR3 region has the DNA TGTGCCAGTAGTTTATTGGGCGAGGACCCTAACTATGGCTACACCTTC. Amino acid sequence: CASSLLGEDPNYGYTF.

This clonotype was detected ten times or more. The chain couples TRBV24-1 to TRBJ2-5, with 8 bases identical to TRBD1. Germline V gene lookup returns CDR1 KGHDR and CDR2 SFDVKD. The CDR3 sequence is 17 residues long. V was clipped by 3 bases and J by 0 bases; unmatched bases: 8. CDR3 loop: CATSDLRTGPDQETQYF. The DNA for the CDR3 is TGTGCCACCAGTGATCTGAGGACAGGGCCCGACCAAGAGACCCAGTACTTC.

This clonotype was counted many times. CDR3 sequence reads: CATSRGGLGETQYF. The CDR3 nucleotides are TGTGCCACCTCCCGGGGAGGGTTGGGGGAGACCCAGTACTTC. The chain combines TRBV15 with TRBJ2-5; TRBD2 matches 7 bases. Germline V gene data show CDR1 as LNHNV and CDR2 as YYDKDF (reference sequence). V was clipped by 8 bases and J by 5 bases; unmatched bases: 11. The CDR3 runs 14 residues.

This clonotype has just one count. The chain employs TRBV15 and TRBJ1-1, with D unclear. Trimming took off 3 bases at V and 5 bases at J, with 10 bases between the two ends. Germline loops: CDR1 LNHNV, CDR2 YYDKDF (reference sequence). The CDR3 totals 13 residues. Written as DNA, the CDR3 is TGTGCCACCAGCAGTGGCCGGAAAACTGAAGCTTTCTTT. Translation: CATSSGRKTEAFF.

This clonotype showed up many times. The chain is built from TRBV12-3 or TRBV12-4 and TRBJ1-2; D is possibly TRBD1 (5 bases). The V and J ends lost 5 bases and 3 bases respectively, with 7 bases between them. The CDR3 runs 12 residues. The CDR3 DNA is TGTGCCAGCAGTCGGGACGACTATGGCTACACCTTC. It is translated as CASSRDDYGYTF.

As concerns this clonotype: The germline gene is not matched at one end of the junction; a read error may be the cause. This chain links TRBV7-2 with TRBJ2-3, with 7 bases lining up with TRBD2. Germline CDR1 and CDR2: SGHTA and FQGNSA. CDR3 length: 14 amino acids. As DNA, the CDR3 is TGCGCCAGCAGCGGTCTAGCGGACACAGATACGCAGTATTTT. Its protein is CASSGLADTDTQYF.

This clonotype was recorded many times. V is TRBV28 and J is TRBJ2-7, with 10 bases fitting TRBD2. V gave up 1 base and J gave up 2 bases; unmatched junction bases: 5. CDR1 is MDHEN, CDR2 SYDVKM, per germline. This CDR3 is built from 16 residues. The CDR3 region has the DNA TGTGCCAGCAGTTTATCCCCCGGACTAGCGGCCTACGAGCAGTACTTC. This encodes CASSLSPGLAAYEQYF.

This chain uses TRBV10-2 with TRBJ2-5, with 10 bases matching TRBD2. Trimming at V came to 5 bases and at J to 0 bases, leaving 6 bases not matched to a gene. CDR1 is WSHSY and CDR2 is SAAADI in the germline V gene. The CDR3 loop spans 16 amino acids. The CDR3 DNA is TGCGCCAGCAGTTACCTAGCGGGGGAGTACCAAGAGACCCAGTACTTC. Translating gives CASSYLAGEYQETQYF.

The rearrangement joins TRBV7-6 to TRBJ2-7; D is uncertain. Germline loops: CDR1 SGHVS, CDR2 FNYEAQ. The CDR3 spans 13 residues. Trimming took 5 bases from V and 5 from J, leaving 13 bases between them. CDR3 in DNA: TGTGCCAGCAGCGCAACACCTAGGCACGAGCAGTACTTC. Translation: CASSATPRHEQYF.

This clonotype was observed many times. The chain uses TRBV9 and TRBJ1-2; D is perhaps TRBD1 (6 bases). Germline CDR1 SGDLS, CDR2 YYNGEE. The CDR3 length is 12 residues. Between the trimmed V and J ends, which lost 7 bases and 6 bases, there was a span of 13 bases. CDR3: CASHREIDGYTF. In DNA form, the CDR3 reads TGTGCCAGCCACAGGGAAATCGATGGCTACACCTTC.

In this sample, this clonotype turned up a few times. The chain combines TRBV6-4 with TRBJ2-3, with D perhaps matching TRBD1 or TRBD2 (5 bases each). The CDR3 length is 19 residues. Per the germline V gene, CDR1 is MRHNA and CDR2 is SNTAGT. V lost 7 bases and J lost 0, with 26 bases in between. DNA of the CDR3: TGTGCCAGCACCAACTCCGGGACGGACGACGTTTATAGCACAGATACGCAGTATTTT. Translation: CASTNSGTDDVYSTDTQYF.